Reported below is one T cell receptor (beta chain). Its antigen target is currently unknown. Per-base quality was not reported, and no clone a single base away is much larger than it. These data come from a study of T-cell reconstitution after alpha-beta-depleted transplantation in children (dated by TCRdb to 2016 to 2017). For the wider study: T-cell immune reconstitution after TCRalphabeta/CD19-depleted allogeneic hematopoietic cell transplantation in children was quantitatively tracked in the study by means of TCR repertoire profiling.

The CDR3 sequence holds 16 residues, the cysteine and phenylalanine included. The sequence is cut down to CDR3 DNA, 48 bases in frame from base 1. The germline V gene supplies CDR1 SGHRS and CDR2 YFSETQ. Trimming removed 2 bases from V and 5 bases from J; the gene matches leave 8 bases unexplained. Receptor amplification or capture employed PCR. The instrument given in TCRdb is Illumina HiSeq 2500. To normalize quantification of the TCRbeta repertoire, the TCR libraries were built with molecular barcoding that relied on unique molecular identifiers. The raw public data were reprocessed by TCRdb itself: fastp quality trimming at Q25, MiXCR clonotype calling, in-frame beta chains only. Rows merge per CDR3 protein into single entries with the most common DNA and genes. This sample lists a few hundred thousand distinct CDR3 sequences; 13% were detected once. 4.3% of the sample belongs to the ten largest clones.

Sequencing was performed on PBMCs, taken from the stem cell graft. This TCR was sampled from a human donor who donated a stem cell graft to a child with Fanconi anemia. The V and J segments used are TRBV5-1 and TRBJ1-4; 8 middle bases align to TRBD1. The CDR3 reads CASSLPTGQENEKLFF. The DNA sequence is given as TGCGCCAGCAGCTTACCAACGGGACAGGAGAATGAAAAACTGTTTTTT.